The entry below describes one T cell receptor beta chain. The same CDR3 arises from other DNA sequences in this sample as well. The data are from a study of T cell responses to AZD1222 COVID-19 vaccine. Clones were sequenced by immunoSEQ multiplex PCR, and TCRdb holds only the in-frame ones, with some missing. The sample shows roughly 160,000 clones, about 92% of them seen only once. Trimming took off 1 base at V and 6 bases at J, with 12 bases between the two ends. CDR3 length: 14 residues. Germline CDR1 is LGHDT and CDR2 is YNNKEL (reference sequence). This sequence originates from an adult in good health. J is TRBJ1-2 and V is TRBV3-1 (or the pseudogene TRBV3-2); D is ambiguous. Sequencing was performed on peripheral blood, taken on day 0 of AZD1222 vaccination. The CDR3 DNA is TGTGCCAGCAGCCAAGTCCGCAATCGGCATGGCTACACCTTC. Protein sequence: CASSQVRNRHGYTF.